This T cell receptor (beta chain) came from a study of T cells after posttransplantation cyclophosphamide. Study-wide findings and caveats: TRB clonality was highly associated with recipient CMV seropositivity and reactivation. Blood and skin or GI T cell repertoires showed limited TRB overlap. Later blood repertoires were often dominated by clones from the donor CD8+ memory compartment.

This table comes from immunoSEQ multiplex PCR, and its TCRdb copy is limited to in-frame clones, with some not included. The table lists 25,000 to 35,000 clones, with no singletons. In its sample, this clone was seen many times. Its antigen is unknown. Germline V gene sequence: CDR1 MNHEY, CDR2 SVGAGI. After removal of 6 bases from V and 1 base from J, the junction contained 5 bases not matched to a gene. The CDR3 contains 14 residues. The rearrangement uses TRBV6-5 and TRBJ1-1; 7 positions match TRBD1. Sequencing was carried out using PBMCs. This TCR was recovered from a woman aged 25-40 years in good health and a related stem cell transplant donor. CDR3 amino acids: CASSLRGTNTEAFF. In nucleotides, the CDR3 is TGTGCCAGCAGCCTCAGGGGGACGAACACTGAAGCTTTCTTT.